A selection of T cell receptor beta chains follows, all from one sample in a study of T cell responses to AZD1222 COVID-19 vaccine. The data were produced by immunoSEQ multiplex PCR, yet TCRdb's version contains in-frame clones alone and is incomplete. The sample has 100,000 to 150,000 clones, 91% seen once. Sequenced material: peripheral blood, taken on day 0 of AZD1222 vaccination. These receptors came from an adult in good health. CDR3s include the opening cysteine and the closing phenylalanine or tryptophan. Fields, in order: CDR3 length, J gene, V gene, clone size, D gene, CDR3 DNA, CDR3 protein. The D gene is left open where the match is weak. Clone size is not always given. Where it is, it says once, few, many or a class for expanded clones.

>16|TRBJ2-3|TRBV6-4|once|.
TGTGCCAGCAGCCCCGAAGGGGAGGCCCTCACAGATACGCAGTATTTT
CASSPEGEALTDTQYF
>14|TRBJ1-1|TRBV10-3|.|.
TGTGCCATCGGGCGAGGGCTTGGGAACACTGAAGCTTTCTTT
CAIGRGLGNTEAFF
>14|TRBJ2-3|TRBV7-9|.|.
TGTGCCAGCACACACGATCCCGTCACAGATACGCAGTATTTT
CASTHDPVTDTQYF
>12|TRBJ1-3|TRBV19|.|.
TGTGCCAGTAGTATGGCGGAAAACACCATATATTTT
CASSMAENTIYF
>10|TRBJ1-2|TRBV9|.|.
TGTGCCAGCAGCGGTAGGGACTACACCTTC
CASSGRDYTF
>8|TRBJ1-1|TRBV7-9|few|.
TGTGCCGGAGGTGAAGCTTTCTTT
CAGGEAFF
>17|TRBJ2-7|TRBV2|once|TRBD2
TGTGCCAGCAGCCCAACTAGCGGGAGGCCTATAACCTACGAGCAGTACTTC
CASSPTSGRPITYEQYF
>12|TRBJ2-1|TRBV7-9|.|.
TGTGCCAGCAGCCGGGACCACAATGAGCAGTTCTTC
CASSRDHNEQFF
>15|TRBJ2-1|TRBV13|.|.
TGTGCCAGCAGCTCCGGACAGATCGCCTACAATGAGCAGTTCTTC
CASSSGQIAYNEQFF
>16|TRBJ2-1|TRBV19|once|TRBD2
TGTGCCAGTAGTATAGGACTAGCGGGAGGGCATAATGAGCAGTTCTTC
CASSIGLAGGHNEQFF
>19|TRBJ2-3|TRBV2|once|TRBD1
TGTGCCAGCAGTGAAACCCTCTGGGACAGGGATATGGGCACAGATACGCAGTATTTT
CASSETLWDRDMGTDTQYF
>14|TRBJ1-3|TRBV27|once|.
TGTGCCAGCAGTACCGTATTCGGTGGAAACACCATATATTTT
CASSTVFGGNTIYF
>13|TRBJ1-5|TRBV4-1|few|.
TGCGCCAGCAGCCCCTACGGAGATCAGCCCCAGCATTTT
CASSPYGDQPQHF
>14|TRBJ1-2|TRBV5-4|.|TRBD1
TGTGCCAGCAGCTACAGGGACAGGTCTTATGGCTACACCTTC
CASSYRDRSYGYTF
>13|TRBJ1-5|TRBV15|few|.
TGTGCCGCCTCTGACGGGTTGAAGCAGCCCCAGCATTTT
CAASDGLKQPQHF
>13|TRBJ1-1|TRBV9|.|TRBD1
TGTGCCAGCAGCGGACCACAGGGGGGTGAAGCTTTCTTT
CASSGPQGGEAFF
>13|TRBJ2-6|TRBV19|.|.
TGTGCCAGTTTATACTCTGGGGCCAACGTCCTGACTTTC
CASLYSGANVLTF
>13|TRBJ1-2|TRBV7-2|.|.
TGTGCCAGCAGCAAAGGGGTACTCTATGGCTACACCTTC
CASSKGVLYGYTF
>14|TRBJ2-7|TRBV7-8|.|TRBD2
TGTGCCAGCAGCTACGGGACTAGTTCCTACGAGCAGTACTTC
CASSYGTSSYEQYF
>15|TRBJ2-7|TRBV7-6|.|.
TGTGCCAGCAGCTTAATAAGGGAGGTATCCTACGAGCAGTACTTC
CASSLIREVSYEQYF
>13|TRBJ1-6|TRBV5-1|.|TRBD1
TGCGCCAGCGGGACAGGGATGAATTCACCCCTCCACTTT
CASGTGMNSPLHF
>14|TRBJ1-5|TRBV6-5|.|.
TGTGCCAGTTTCTCGGGTCTCGCGGGTCAGCCCCAGCATTTT
CASFSGLAGQPQHF
>13|TRBJ2-7|TRBV19|.|.
TGTGCCAGTAGTATGGCCAGTACCTACGAGCAGTACTTC
CASSMASTYEQYF
>14|TRBJ2-7|TRBV7-8|.|TRBD1
TGTGCCAGCAGGGAGACAGGGAGATCCTACGAGCAGTACTTC
CASRETGRSYEQYF
>14|TRBJ2-7|TRBV11-1|.|TRBD2
TGTGCCAGCAGGAGCGGGAGTAATATCCACGAGCAGTACTTC
CASRSGSNIHEQYF
>15|TRBJ1-5|TRBV27|.|TRBD1
TGTGCCAGCCGCACTGACAGGGGTAGCAATCAGCCCCAGCATTTT
CASRTDRGSNQPQHF
>16|TRBJ1-2|TRBV27|.|.
TGTGCCAGCAGTCCCTCGGGGGGGCGCGGGGACTATGGCTACACCTTC
CASSPSGGRGDYGYTF
>13|TRBJ2-5|TRBV5-4|.|TRBD1
TGTGCCAGCAGCCGACAGGGCCAAGAGACCCAGTACTTC
CASSRQGQETQYF
>12|TRBJ1-1|TRBV5-4|once|.
TGTGCCAGCAGAGTCGGACAGCTAGAAGCTTTCTTT
CASRVGQLEAFF
>15|TRBJ1-1|TRBV5-8|.|.
TGTGCCAGCAGCTTGGGCGGGGGCCGGAACACTGAAGCTTTCTTT
CASSLGGGRNTEAFF
>15|TRBJ1-1|TRBV27|once|TRBD1
TGTGCCAGCACCCCAAACACAGGGGCGAACACTGAAGCTTTCTTT
CASTPNTGANTEAFF
>17|TRBJ2-7|TRBV6-2/TRBV6-3|.|.
TGTGCCAGCAGTTACTCGGAGATCTTTCAGGGTTCCTACGAGCAGTACTTC
CASSYSEIFQGSYEQYF
>16|TRBJ2-7|TRBV7-3|.|TRBD2
TGTGCCAGCAGCTTAATGGGGGTAGCGGGGACCTACGAGCAGTACTTC
CASSLMGVAGTYEQYF
>13|TRBJ1-6|TRBV6-5|.|.
TGTGCCAGCAGTTGGGATGGAGAATCACCCCTCCACTTT
CASSWDGESPLHF
>15|TRBJ1-4|TRBV6-2/TRBV6-3|.|TRBD1
TGTGCCAGCACCCCCCAGGGGGGACAAAATGAAAAACTGTTTTTT
CASTPQGGQNEKLFF
>15|TRBJ1-5|TRBV7-2|.|TRBD1
TGTGCCAGCAGCTCCCAGGGGGGCCTGAATCAGCCCCAGCATTTT
CASSSQGGLNQPQHF
>17|TRBJ2-1|TRBV27|.|TRBD2
TGTGCCAGCAGTTTCAGGCTGGCTAGCGGGAGTAGGCATGAGCAGTTCTTC
CASSFRLASGSRHEQFF
>14|TRBJ1-6|TRBV19|.|.
TGTGCCGCCAGATCGAGCAGGACAGATTCACCCCTCCACTTT
CAARSSRTDSPLHF
>14|TRBJ1-6|TRBV27|.|.
TGTGCCAGCAGTTTTAACTCCCTGGGGTCACCCCTCCACTTT
CASSFNSLGSPLHF
>13|TRBJ1-3|TRBV29-1|.|.
TGCAGCGCTGGCGGGGACCGGACGGACACCATATATTTT
CSAGGDRTDTIYF
>12|TRBJ2-7|TRBV18|few|.
TGTGCCAGCTCAGGAACAGGGATAGAGCAGTACTTC
CASSGTGIEQYF
>14|TRBJ2-1|TRBV5-1|.|TRBD2
TGCGCCAGCAGCTTTGGGGGGGTTACGAATGAGCAGTTCTTC
CASSFGGVTNEQFF
>14|TRBJ1-2|TRBV19|.|TRBD1
TGTGCCAGTAGTGCTTCAGGGGGCGCGGAAGGCTACACCTTC
CASSASGGAEGYTF
>15|TRBJ1-1|TRBV19|.|.
TGTGCCAGTAGTCGTGACAGCAGGGAGAACACTGAAGCTTTCTTT
CASSRDSRENTEAFF
>14|TRBJ2-1|TRBV10-3|.|TRBD2
TGTGCCATCGGGGAAACTAGCGCCTACAATGAGCAGTTCTTC
CAIGETSAYNEQFF
>13|TRBJ1-5|TRBV29-1|.|TRBD1
TGCAGCGTCGGACAGGGTAGAGGGCAGCCCCAGCATTTT
CSVGQGRGQPQHF
>15|TRBJ1-2|TRBV4-3|.|TRBD1
TGCGCCAGCAGCCAACCGGGACAGGGGCCCCTTGGCTACACCTTC
CASSQPGQGPLGYTF
>15|TRBJ1-5|TRBV5-6|.|.
TGTGCCAGCAGGAGGGGGACTGGCCGCAATCAGCCCCAGCATTTT
CASRRGTGRNQPQHF
>14|TRBJ1-2|TRBV9|.|.
TGTGCCAGCAGCCTAGGGGACGGGACCTATGGCTACACCTTC
CASSLGDGTYGYTF
>12|TRBJ2-5|TRBV7-2|.|.
TGTGCCAGCAGCCGGCCTCAAGAGACCCAGTACTTC
CASSRPQETQYF
>16|TRBJ1-4|TRBV19|.|.
TGTGCCAGTAGTATATTCCCTAGGGGAGGGAATGAAAAACTGTTTTTT
CASSIFPRGGNEKLFF
>16|TRBJ1-4|TRBV15|.|TRBD1
TGTGCCACCAGCAGAGGTGACAGGGGACATAATGAAAAACTGTTTTTT
CATSRGDRGHNEKLFF
>16|TRBJ2-5|TRBV14|.|.
TGTGCCAGCAGCCAAGGACGTTCAGCGGATGCCAGGACCCAGTACTTC
CASSQGRSADARTQYF
>16|TRBJ1-5|TRBV19|.|.
TGTGCCAGTAGTCCAGGCGGGACAACCAGGAATCAGCCCCAGCATTTT
CASSPGGTTRNQPQHF
>18|TRBJ1-5|TRBV5-6|.|TRBD1
TGTGCCAGCAGCCGACAGGGCGAAACACTTTATAGCAATCAGCCCCAGCATTTT
CASSRQGETLYSNQPQHF
>16|TRBJ1-2|TRBV11-3|.|.
TGTGCCAGCATCACTTTCTACAGGGCGATTATGTATGGCTACACCTTC
CASITFYRAIMYGYTF
>14|TRBJ1-4|TRBV27|.|TRBD1
TGTGCCAGCAGTGCCCGGGACAGGGGTGAAAAACTGTTTTTT
CASSARDRGEKLFF
>16|TRBJ2-5|TRBV3-1/TRBV3-2|.|TRBD2
TGTGCCAGCAGCCGACCAACTCTAGCGGGAGGAGAGACCCAGTACTTC
CASSRPTLAGGETQYF
>14|TRBJ1-3|TRBV5-1|.|.
TGCGCCAGCAGCTTAGGGGATTCTGGAAACACCATATATTTT
CASSLGDSGNTIYF